This T cell receptor beta chain was captured by sequencing in a study of post-analysis software for immune sequencing data. A note on this clonotype: Its target is unknown.

TCR beta cDNA libraries included unique molecular identifiers. TCRdb recomputed calls from the PCR reads with MiXCR, one row per CDR3 protein. The sample consists of 650,000 to 850,000 distinct CDR3 sequences, about 50% of them appearing once. Study-wide findings and caveats: Controls had lower frequencies than patients of a handful of TRBV segments, which included TRBV5-6, TRBV5-1 and TRBV20-1.

V shed 3 bases and J 6 bases; nucleotides not matched to a gene: 12. From germline, CDR1 is DFQATT and CDR2 SNEGSKA (reference sequence). CDR3 length: 15 amino acids. Sequenced sample: blood. The chain is built from TRBV20-1 and TRBJ2-3; 7 nucleotides line up with TRBD2. The clonotype was recovered from a girl between 10 and 17 years old with multiple sclerosis. The CDR3 sequence: CSARVSGRAKDTQYF. DNA for the CDR3: TGCAGTGCTAGGGTTAGCGGGCGCGCTAAGGATACGCAGTATTTT.